The source of this T cell receptor beta chain is a study of blood T cell repertoires in COVID-19. Study background: Whether acute or convalescent, the COVID-19 samples came from the United States, Italy and Spain. T cells, B-cell-depleted T cells, or PBMCs provided the cDNA or gDNA that served as material.

Per the original methods: The assay estimated nucleated cells by amplifying reference gene primers. Assay used: immunoSEQ multiplex PCR; TCRdb lists only in-frame clones, some missing. That table gives V, J and clone size, and the DNA gave D and trimming. The sample records 310,000 or so clones, 89% being singletons. Germline V gene lookup returns CDR1 MNHNS and CDR2 SASEGT. This CDR3 is 15 amino acids long. V shed 3 bases, J shed 3 bases, and the junction held 2 bases outside the gene matches. The material sequenced was peripheral blood. The rearrangement uses TRBV6-1 and TRBJ1-2, with 12 bases fitting TRBD1. This sequence was found in a man younger than 30 who had recovered from COVID-19. The CDR3: CASSDGTGGHYGYTF. In DNA form, the CDR3 reads TGTGCCAGCAGTGACGGGACAGGGGGCCACTATGGCTACACCTTC.